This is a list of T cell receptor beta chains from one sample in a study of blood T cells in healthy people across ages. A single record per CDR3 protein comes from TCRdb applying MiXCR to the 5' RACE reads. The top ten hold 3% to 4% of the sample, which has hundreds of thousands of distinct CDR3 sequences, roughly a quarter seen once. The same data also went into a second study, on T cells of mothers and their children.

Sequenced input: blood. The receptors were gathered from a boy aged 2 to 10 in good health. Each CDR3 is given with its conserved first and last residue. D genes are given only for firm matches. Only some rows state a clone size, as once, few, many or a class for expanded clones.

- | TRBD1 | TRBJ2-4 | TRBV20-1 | CSAKLTGAKNIQYF | TGCAGTGCTAAGCTGACAGGGGCCAAAAACATTCAGTACTTC
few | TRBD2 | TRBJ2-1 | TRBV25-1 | CASSIRPGTSGTNEQFF | TGTGCCAGCAGTATACGCCCCGGGACTAGCGGAACCAATGAGCAGTTCTTC
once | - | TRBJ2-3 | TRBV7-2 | CASSQGGTTTDTQYF | TGTGCCAGCAGCCAAGGGGGGACTACCACAGATACGCAGTATTTT
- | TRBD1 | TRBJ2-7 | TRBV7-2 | CASNPGQGPYEQYF | TGTGCCAGCAACCCGGGACAGGGCCCCTACGAGCAGTACTTC
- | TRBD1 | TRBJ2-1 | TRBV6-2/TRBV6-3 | CASTSLRQGANEQFF | TGTGCCAGCACCTCACTTAGACAGGGGGCGAATGAGCAGTTCTTC
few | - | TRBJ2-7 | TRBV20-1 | CSARARTGRAEQYF | TGCAGTGCTAGGGCTCGGACGGGTCGCGCCGAGCAGTACTTC
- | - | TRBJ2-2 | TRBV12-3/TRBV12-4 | CASDQALAPGELFF | TGTGCCAGCGACCAGGCGCTAGCTCCCGGGGAGCTGTTTTTT
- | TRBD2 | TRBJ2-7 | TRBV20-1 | CSARDRGAGRVAYEQYF | TGCAGTGCTAGAGATAGGGGAGCGGGGAGAGTAGCCTACGAGCAGTACTTC
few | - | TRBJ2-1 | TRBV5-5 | CASSWDIYNEQFF | TGTGCCAGCAGCTGGGATATCTACAATGAGCAGTTCTTC
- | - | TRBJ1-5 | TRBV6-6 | CASSYGGQGNQPQHF | TGTGCCAGCAGTTACGGGGGCCAGGGCAATCAGCCCCAGCATTTT
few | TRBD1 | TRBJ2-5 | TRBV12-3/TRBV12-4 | CASGRDSQETQYF | TGTGCCAGCGGCCGGGACAGTCAAGAGACCCAGTACTTC
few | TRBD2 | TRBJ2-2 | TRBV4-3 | CASSQDLREIGTGELFF | TGCGCCAGCAGCCAAGATTTGCGGGAGATCGGCACCGGGGAGCTGTTTTTT
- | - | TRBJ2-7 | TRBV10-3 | CAISESPVRTYEQYF | TGTGCCATCAGTGAGTCACCGGTTAGGACCTACGAGCAGTACTTC
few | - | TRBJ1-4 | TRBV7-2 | CASSFPRGSANEKLFF | TGTGCCAGCAGCTTCCCGCGTGGCTCAGCTAATGAAAAACTGTTTTTT
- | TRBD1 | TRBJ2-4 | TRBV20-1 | CSAGTGQLAKNIQYF | TGCAGTGCTGGGACAGGCCAGCTAGCCAAAAACATTCAGTACTTC
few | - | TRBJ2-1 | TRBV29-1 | CSVGAPPGAGVHNEQFF | TGCAGCGTTGGTGCCCCTCCAGGGGCGGGGGTACACAATGAGCAGTTCTTC
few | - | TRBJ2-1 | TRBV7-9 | CASSLALPVVGYNEQFF | TGTGCCAGCAGCTTAGCGCTCCCAGTAGTGGGCTACAATGAGCAGTTCTTC
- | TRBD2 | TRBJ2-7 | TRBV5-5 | CASSKRGASFSYEQYF | TGTGCCAGCAGCAAGCGGGGCGCCTCTTTCTCCTACGAGCAGTACTTC
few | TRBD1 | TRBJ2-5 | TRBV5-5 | CASSELTGGGSKTQYF | TGTGCCAGCAGCGAATTGACAGGGGGCGGCTCAAAGACCCAGTACTTC
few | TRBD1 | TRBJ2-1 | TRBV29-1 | CSVYTGTGHNEQFF | TGCAGCGTTTACACCGGGACAGGCCACAATGAGCAGTTCTTC
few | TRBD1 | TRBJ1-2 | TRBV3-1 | CASSQDDRVGSYTF | TGTGCCAGCAGCCAAGATGACAGGGTAGGAAGCTACACCTTC
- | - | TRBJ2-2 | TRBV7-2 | CATQRTRPGELFF | TGTGCCACCCAACGGACCCGACCCGGGGAGCTGTTTTTT
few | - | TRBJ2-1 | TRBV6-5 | CASGTGVGGEQFF | TGTGCCAGCGGTACCGGGGTCGGTGGTGAGCAGTTCTTC
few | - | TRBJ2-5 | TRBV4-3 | CASSQGRDIAETQYF | TGCGCCAGCAGCCAGGGGAGGGACATAGCCGAGACCCAGTACTTC
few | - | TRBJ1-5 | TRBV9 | CASSASPTAGPNQPQHF | TGTGCCAGCAGCGCCTCCCCAACGGCAGGGCCGAATCAGCCCCAGCATTTT
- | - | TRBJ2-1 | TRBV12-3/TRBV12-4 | CASSLSANSYNEQFF | TGTGCCAGCAGTTTATCAGCGAATTCCTACAATGAGCAGTTCTTC
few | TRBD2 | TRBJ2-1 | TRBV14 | CASSQLKTGTSRKSSYNEQFF | TGTGCCAGCAGCCAACTTAAGACCGGGACTAGCCGCAAGAGCTCCTACAATGAGCAGTTCTTC
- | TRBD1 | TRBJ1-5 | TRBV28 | CASSSTGQFFSNQPQHF | TGTGCCAGCAGTTCCACGGGACAGTTCTTTAGCAATCAGCCCCAGCATTTT
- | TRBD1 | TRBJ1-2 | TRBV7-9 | CASSSGTGNSYGYTF | TGTGCCAGCAGCTCGGGGACAGGGAATAGCTATGGCTACACCTTC
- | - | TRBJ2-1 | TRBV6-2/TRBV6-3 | CASTPGPSSYNEQFF | TGTGCCAGCACCCCGGGTCCGAGCTCCTACAATGAGCAGTTCTTC
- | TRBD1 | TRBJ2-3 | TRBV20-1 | CSASRDRPTDTQYF | TGCAGTGCTAGCCGGGACAGGCCTACAGATACGCAGTATTTT
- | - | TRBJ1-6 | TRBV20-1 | CSARGTNNSPLHF | TGCAGTGCTAGAGGGACGAATAATTCACCCCTCCACTTT
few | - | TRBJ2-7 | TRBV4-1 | CASSHPGQTEQYF | TGCGCCAGCAGCCACCCGGGGCAAACTGAGCAGTACTTC
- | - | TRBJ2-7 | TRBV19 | CASSIDVGVYEQYF | TGTGCCAGTAGTATAGATGTGGGAGTCTACGAGCAGTACTTC
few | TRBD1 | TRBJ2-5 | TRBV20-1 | CSALPGQAPMAGTQYF | TGCAGTGCTCTCCCGGGACAGGCCCCCATGGCAGGGACCCAGTACTTC
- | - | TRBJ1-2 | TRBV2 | CASSDPTGRVYGYTF | TGTGCCAGCAGTGACCCAACAGGGAGGGTCTATGGCTACACCTTC
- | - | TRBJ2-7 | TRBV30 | CAWSVGGRYEQYF | TGTGCCTGGAGTGTTGGGGGGCGCTACGAGCAGTACTTC
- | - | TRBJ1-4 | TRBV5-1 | CASSQTATNEKLFF | TGCGCCAGCAGCCAGACAGCAACTAATGAAAAACTGTTTTTT
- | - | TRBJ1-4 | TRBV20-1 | CSARDTPGEKLFF | TGCAGTGCTAGGGACACTCCTGGTGAAAAACTGTTTTTT
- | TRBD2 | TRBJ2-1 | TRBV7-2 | CASSLGGRDHNEQFF | TGTGCCAGCAGCTTAGGCGGGAGGGACCACAATGAGCAGTTCTTC
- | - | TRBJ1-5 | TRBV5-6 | CASSDSGTAKGAQHF | TGTGCCAGCAGCGACTCGGGGACCGCCAAGGGAGCCCAGCATTTT
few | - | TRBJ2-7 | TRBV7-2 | CASTSTRAEQYF | TGTGCCAGCACCTCGACCAGGGCGGAGCAGTACTTC